The 17 T cell receptor beta chains reported below all come from one sample, sequenced in a study of response to subunit inactivated influenza vaccine (dated by TCRdb to about 2018). Preparation of the library involved RT-PCR. Sequencing was performed on an Illumina HiSeq 2500. The public reads were quality trimmed at Q25 with fastp and then assembled into clones with MiXCR by TCRdb, keeping productive beta chains. Merged by CDR3 protein, the rows form single entries marked with the most common genes and DNA. The sample data list 500,000 to 550,000 distinct CDR3 sequences, and around 25% of these were observed just once. The ten largest clones add up to approximately 3% of the sample. Another study also made use of these data, one on T cells expressing NK-cell markers. Per that second paper: 5'RACE template switching, by which a universal primer site and unique molecular identifiers were added, was used to make TCR beta cDNA libraries.

The sequencing here drew on CD4+ T cells sorted from PBMCs, taken roughly 13 days after vaccination. The origin of the receptors is a man aged 45-65 years who received an inactivated influenza vaccine. Donor details come from another sample of the same person, matched by shared clones.

CDR3 in amino acids: CASSSGQGIGGYTF. CDR3 DNA sequence: TGTGCCAGCAGTTCTGGGCAGGGTATCGGTGGCTACACCTTC. The V call is TRBV28, the J call TRBJ1-2; possible D gene TRBD1, 5 bases. The germline V and J ends were trimmed by 4 bases and 7 bases, with 16 bases remaining between them. CDR3 length: 14 residues. Germline V CDR1 and CDR2: MDHEN, SYDVKM.

The chain has TRBV20-1 and TRBJ2-2; D is possibly TRBD2 (6 bases). Trimming removed 3 bases from V and 5 bases from J, with 13 bases in between. Germline CDR1 reads DFQATT; CDR2 reads SNEGSKA (reference sequence). The CDR3 loop spans 14 amino acids. The CDR3 region is CSASSPRGTGELFF. DNA for the CDR3: TGCAGTGCTAGTAGCCCCCGGGGGACCGGGGAGCTGTTTTTT.

The rearrangement uses TRBV4-1 and TRBJ2-2, with D tentatively TRBD2 (7 bases). CDR1 is MGHRA, CDR2 YSYEKL, per germline. The CDR3 runs 15 residues. Trimming removed 6 bases at V and 6 bases at J, with 17 bases between. This chain's CDR3 is CASRVGGGGPGELFF. DNA of the CDR3: TGCGCCAGCAGGGTCGGAGGGGGGGGGCCCGGGGAGCTGTTTTTT.

This rearrangement joins TRBV4-1 to TRBJ1-5; 10 positions match TRBD1. Germline-derived CDR1 and CDR2 are MGHRA and YSYEKL. The CDR3 is 14 amino acids. The junction had 2 bases not matched to a gene; V was cut back by 3 bases and J by 6 bases. The DNA for the CDR3 is TGCGCCAGCAGCCAGAGACAGGGGGCTCAGCCCCAGCATTTT. It specifies CASSQRQGAQPQHF.

This chain connects TRBV12-3 or TRBV12-4 to TRBJ2-1; perhaps TRBD2 as D (6 bases). V gave up 7 bases and J gave up 3 bases, with 16 bases separating them. The CDR3 runs to 15 residues. CDR3 in amino acids: CASIIGLANYNEQFF. CDR3 nucleotide sequence: TGTGCCAGCATAATAGGGCTAGCGAACTACAATGAGCAGTTCTTC.

CDR3 sequence (DNA): TGTGCCATCAGTGAGGGGGACCCACGGGAGCAGTTCTTC. The encoded protein is CAISEGDPREQFF. The chain recombines TRBV10-3 with TRBJ2-1, with D possibly called TRBD1 or TRBD2 (5 bases each). The V and J ends lost 2 bases and 10 bases respectively, with 12 bases between them. The CDR3 consists of 13 residues. Germline V gives CDR1 ENHRY, CDR2 SYGVKD.

V gene TRBV7-6 combines with J gene TRBJ2-1, with 10 bases identical to TRBD2. After removal of 2 bases from V and 5 bases from J, the junction contained 9 bases not matched to a gene. The CDR3 has 17 amino acids. Per the germline V gene, CDR1 is SGHVS and CDR2 is FNYEAQ. DNA of the CDR3: TGTGCCAGCAGCTTAAATCTACTAGCGGGGTCCCACAATGAGCAGTTCTTC. It translates to CASSLNLLAGSHNEQFF.

This clonotype showed up just a few times. J is TRBJ2-3 and V is TRBV2, with 7 bases that match TRBD2. From germline, CDR1 is SNHLY and CDR2 FYNNEI. V was clipped by 6 bases and J by 4 bases; unmatched bases: 7. CDR3 size: 14 residues. The CDR3 region has the DNA TGTGCCAGCAGCCTGGGGAGGGCCGCAGATACGCAGTATTTT. Its translation is CASSLGRAADTQYF.

In this sample, this clonotype turned up a few times. The chain carries TRBV2 and TRBJ2-1; no clear D. Germline V gene data show CDR1 as SNHLY and CDR2 as FYNNEI. V gave up 5 bases and J gave up 3 bases, with 14 bases separating them. The CDR3 loop spans 15 amino acids. The CDR3 sequence: CASSRRQPIYNEQFF. CDR3 sequence (DNA): TGTGCCAGCAGTCGACGGCAGCCAATCTACAATGAGCAGTTCTTC. Variable domain in full (rest from reference TRBV2 and TRBJ2-1): EPEVTQTPSHQVTQMGQEVILRCVPISNHLYFYWYRQILGQKVEFLVSFYNNEISEKSEIFDDQFSVERPDGSNFTLKIRSTKLEDSAMYFCASSRRQPIYNEQFFGPGTRLTVL.

This clonotype has a handful of counts. The V gene is TRBV5-5, the J gene TRBJ1-6, with D unclear. The CDR3 consists of 13 residues. Germline values: CDR1 SGHKS, CDR2 YYEKEE (reference sequence). Trimming cost V 7 bases and J 8 bases, with 13 bases left between them. CDR3 DNA: TGTGCCAGCGCGCGGCAGCCAGATTCACCCCTCCACTTT. Its protein is CASARQPDSPLHF.

V gene TRBV5-1 combines with J gene TRBJ2-7; D not resolved. The length of the CDR3 is 17 residues. The ends were cut back, 0 bases at V and 3 bases at J, with 19 bases in the middle. From germline, CDR1 is SGHRS and CDR2 YFSETQ. CDR3 sequence: CASSLDIGPSKGYEQYF. DNA of the CDR3: TGCGCCAGCAGCTTGGACATAGGACCTTCGAAGGGCTACGAGCAGTACTTC. The entire variable domain, with the rest obtained from reference TRBV5-1 and TRBJ2-7, is as follows: KAGVTQTPRYLIKTRGQQVTLSCSPISGHRSVSWYQQTPGQGLQFLFEYFSETQRNKGNFPGRFSGRQFSNSRSEMNVSTLELGDSALYLCASSLDIGPSKGYEQYFGPGTRLTVT.

Many counts were recorded for this clonotype. The chain is built from TRBV12-3 or TRBV12-4 and TRBJ1-3; a possible D gene is TRBD1 (5 bases). Trimming cost V 1 base and J 3 bases, with 7 bases left between them. This CDR3 spans 14 amino acids. The chain's CDR3 is CASSLVDSGNTIYF. DNA of the CDR3: TGTGCCAGCAGTTTAGTCGACAGTGGAAACACCATATATTTT.

The rearrangement uses TRBV6-1 and TRBJ2-7; either TRBD1 or TRBD2 may supply D (5 bases each). This CDR3 has 15 residues. V dropped 6 bases and J dropped 5 bases, with 20 bases sitting between them. The germline CDR1 and CDR2 sequences are MNHNS and SASEGT. DNA of the CDR3: TGTGCCAGCAGACCCGGGACCAAGACGTCCCACGAGCAGTACTTC. Translated, it gives CASRPGTKTSHEQYF.

This clonotype appeared a few times. The J gene is TRBJ2-5, the V gene TRBV27, with D tentatively TRBD1 (5 bases). The CDR3 is 16 residues long. The ends were cut back, 2 bases at V and 4 bases at J, with 17 bases in the middle. Germline CDR1 is MNHEY and CDR2 is SMNVEV (reference sequence). The CDR3 bases are TGTGCCAGCAGTTTAGGGCGACAGCCCTTGGGAGAGACCCAGTACTTC. This translates into CASSLGRQPLGETQYF.

This clonotype has more than one count but fewer than ten. The chain couples TRBV28 to TRBJ2-1; D uncertain. The CDR3 covers 11 residues. Germline V gene data show CDR1 as MDHEN and CDR2 as SYDVKM. The V gene lost 8 bases and the J gene lost 2 bases, with 4 bases spanning the gap. The CDR3 DNA reads TGTGCCAGCGAAGCCTACAATGAGCAGTTCTTC. This translates into CASEAYNEQFF.

The gene calls are TRBV7-2 and TRBJ1-5; D might be TRBD1 (5 bases). CDR3 length: 15 amino acids. The V end lost 4 bases, the J end lost 0 bases, and 10 bases lay between the germline ends. CDR1 is SGHTA, CDR2 FQGNSA, per germline. This chain's CDR3 is CASSSWGDSNQPQHF. As DNA, the CDR3 is TGTGCCAGCAGCTCCTGGGGGGATAGCAATCAGCCCCAGCATTTT. Drawing the rest from reference TRBV7-2 and TRBJ1-5, the complete variable domain is GAGVSQSPSNKVTEKGKDVELRCDPISGHTALYWYRQSLGQGLEFLIYFQGNSAPDKSGLPSDRFSAERTGGSVSTLTIQRTQQEDSAVYLCASSSWGDSNQPQHFGDGTRLSIL.

This clonotype showed up just a few times. This sequence joins TRBV7-3 and TRBJ2-6, with a possible D match to TRBD2 (5 bases). Looked up from germline, CDR1 is SGHTA and CDR2 is FQGTGA. This CDR3 contains 16 residues. V lost 5 bases to trimming and J lost 3 bases, with 14 bases between them. The CDR3 DNA reads as TGTGCCAGCAGCCTCGGTTTAAGCGGTGGGGCCAACGTCCTGACTTTC. Its translation is CASSLGLSGGANVLTF.